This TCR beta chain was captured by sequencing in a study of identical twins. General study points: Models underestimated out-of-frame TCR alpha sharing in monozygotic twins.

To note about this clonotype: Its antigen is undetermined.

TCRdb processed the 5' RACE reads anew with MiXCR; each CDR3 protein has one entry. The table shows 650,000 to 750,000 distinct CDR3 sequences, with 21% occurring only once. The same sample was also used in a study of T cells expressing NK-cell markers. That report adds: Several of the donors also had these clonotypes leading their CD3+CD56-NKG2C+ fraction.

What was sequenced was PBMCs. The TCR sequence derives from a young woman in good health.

CDR3 DNA: TGCGCCAGCAGCCAAGTAACCACAGGGACCCAGTACTTC. Its protein is CASSQVTTGTQYF. The genes are TRBV4-3 and TRBJ2-5; weak D call: TRBD1 (5 bases). This CDR3 is built from 13 residues. The germline CDR1 and CDR2 sequences are LGHNA and YSLEER. The V end was cut by 1 base, the J end by 7 bases, with 10 bases between.